This T cell receptor beta chain was obtained from a study of graft-versus-host responses after intestinal transplantation. Study-wide background: Every recipient underwent anti-thymocyte globulin induction, then tacrolimus and steroids for roughly three years. Study findings and constraints: Declining HvG levels early post-transplant were linked to peak circulating GvH clone levels. GvH clones were found in recipient marrow; some appeared first in ileum or blood.

As to this clone: Antigen specificity is unknown.

Losses at the gene ends were 8 bases for V and 1 base for J; bases not matched to a gene: 5. CDR1 and CDR2 from the germline V gene are WSHSY and SAAADI. This CDR3 is 14 amino acids long. Sequencing used immunoSEQ multiplex PCR; TCRdb keeps in-frame clones, though not all of them. The sample consists of over 100,000 clones, roughly 95% of them appearing once. The sample was unstimulated CD8+ T cells sorted from spleen or lymph node cells, taken before intestinal transplant. The rearrangement links TRBV10-2 to TRBJ2-4; 7 bases agree with TRBD1. The sequence derives from a human donor who received an intestinal transplant. The CDR3 bases are TGCGCCAGCCTTTCGACAGGGGCCAAAAACATTCAGTACTTC. The encoded protein is CASLSTGAKNIQYF.